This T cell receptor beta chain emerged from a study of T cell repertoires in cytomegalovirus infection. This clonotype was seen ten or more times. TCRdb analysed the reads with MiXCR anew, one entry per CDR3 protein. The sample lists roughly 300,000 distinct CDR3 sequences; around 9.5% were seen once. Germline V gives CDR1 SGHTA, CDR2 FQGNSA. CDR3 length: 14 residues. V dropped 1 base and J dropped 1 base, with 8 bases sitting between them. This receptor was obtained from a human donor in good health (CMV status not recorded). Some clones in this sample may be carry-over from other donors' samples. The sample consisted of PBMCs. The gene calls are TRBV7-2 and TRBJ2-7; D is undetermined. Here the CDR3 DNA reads TGTGCCAGCAGCTTAGTTTCGGATTCCTACGAGCAGTACTTC. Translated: CASSLVSDSYEQYF.